The sequence of this T cell receptor (beta chain) was determined in a study of shared clonotypes between healthy human individuals. This CDR3 has 13 amino acids. V was trimmed by 4 bases and J by 0 bases, leaving 4 bases between them. CDR1 and CDR2 from the germline V gene are LNHDA and SQIVND (reference sequence). The assay was immunoSEQ multiplex PCR, and TCRdb's table has in-frame clones only and misses some. The repertoire has some 2,000,000 clones, more than 90% of them found once; the top ten carry over 0.1%. CD4+ cells were split into CD45RA+ naive and CD45RA-negative memory subsets. Study-wide results and limits: Several donors held around 5% of naive CD4 clonotypes in common. Only a few donors were included, so the genetic and exposure-history diversity represented was limited. Naive subsets, compared against memory subsets, generally had larger estimated richness values.

Notes on this clone: Its target is unknown.

The clonotype was recovered from a man between 18 and 35 years old in good health. The rearrangement links TRBV19 to TRBJ1-5; no clear D. Sample: naive CD4+ T cells sorted from blood. Subset specified: CD45RA+ positively selected. CDR3 loop: CASSRHSNQPQHF. In DNA form, the CDR3 reads TGTGCCAGTAGTAGACATAGCAATCAGCCCCAGCATTTT.